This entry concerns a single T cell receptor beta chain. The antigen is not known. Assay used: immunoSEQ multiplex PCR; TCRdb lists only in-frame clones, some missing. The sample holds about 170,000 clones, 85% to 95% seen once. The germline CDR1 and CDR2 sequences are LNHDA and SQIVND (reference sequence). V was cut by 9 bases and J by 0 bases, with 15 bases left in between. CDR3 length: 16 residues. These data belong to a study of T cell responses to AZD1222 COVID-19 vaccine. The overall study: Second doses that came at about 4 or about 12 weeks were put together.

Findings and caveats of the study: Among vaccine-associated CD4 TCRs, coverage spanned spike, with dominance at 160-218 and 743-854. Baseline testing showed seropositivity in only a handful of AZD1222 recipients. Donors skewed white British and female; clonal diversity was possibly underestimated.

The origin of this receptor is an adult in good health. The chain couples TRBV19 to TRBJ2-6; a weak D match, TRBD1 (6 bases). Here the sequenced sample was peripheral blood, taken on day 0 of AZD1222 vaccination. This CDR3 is CASGQITSSGANVLTF. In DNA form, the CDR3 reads TGTGCCAGCGGACAGATAACTTCCTCTGGGGCCAACGTCCTGACTTTC.